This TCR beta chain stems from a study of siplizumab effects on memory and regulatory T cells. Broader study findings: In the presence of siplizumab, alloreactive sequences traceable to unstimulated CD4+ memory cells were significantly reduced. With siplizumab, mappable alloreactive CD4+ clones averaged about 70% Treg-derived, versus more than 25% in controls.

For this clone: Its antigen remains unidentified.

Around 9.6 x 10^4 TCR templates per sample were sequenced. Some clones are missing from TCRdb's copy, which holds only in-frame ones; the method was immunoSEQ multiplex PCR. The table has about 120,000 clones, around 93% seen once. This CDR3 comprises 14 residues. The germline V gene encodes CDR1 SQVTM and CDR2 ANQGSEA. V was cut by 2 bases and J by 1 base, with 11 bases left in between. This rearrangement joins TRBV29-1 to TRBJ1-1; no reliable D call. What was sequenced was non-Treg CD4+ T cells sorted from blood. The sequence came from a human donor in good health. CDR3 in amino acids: CSVERRYENTEAFF. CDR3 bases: TGCAGCGTTGAACGGCGTTACGAGAACACTGAAGCTTTCTTT.